This TCR beta chain appears in the sequencing data of a study of control samples from healthy donors and cancer patients. Sequenced by immunoSEQ multiplex PCR; TCRdb stores in-frame clones only, minus some. Of approximately 140,000 clones listed, 93% were seen once; the top ten hold 5.8%. The junction had 19 bases not matched to a gene; V was cut back by 4 bases and J by 8 bases. Germline V gene lookup returns CDR1 LGHDT and CDR2 YNNKEL (reference sequence). The CDR3 is made up of 18 amino acids. The sample holds a few counts of this clone. The clonotype originates from a man aged 18 to 29 in good health. Material for sequencing was blood. The chain has TRBV3-1 (or the pseudogene TRBV3-2) and TRBJ2-1, with 8 bases matching TRBD2. The CDR3 spells CASSRILHVGTRSDEQFF. The CDR3 nucleotides are TGTGCCAGCAGCCGGATCCTCCATGTGGGGACTAGGAGTGATGAGCAGTTCTTC.